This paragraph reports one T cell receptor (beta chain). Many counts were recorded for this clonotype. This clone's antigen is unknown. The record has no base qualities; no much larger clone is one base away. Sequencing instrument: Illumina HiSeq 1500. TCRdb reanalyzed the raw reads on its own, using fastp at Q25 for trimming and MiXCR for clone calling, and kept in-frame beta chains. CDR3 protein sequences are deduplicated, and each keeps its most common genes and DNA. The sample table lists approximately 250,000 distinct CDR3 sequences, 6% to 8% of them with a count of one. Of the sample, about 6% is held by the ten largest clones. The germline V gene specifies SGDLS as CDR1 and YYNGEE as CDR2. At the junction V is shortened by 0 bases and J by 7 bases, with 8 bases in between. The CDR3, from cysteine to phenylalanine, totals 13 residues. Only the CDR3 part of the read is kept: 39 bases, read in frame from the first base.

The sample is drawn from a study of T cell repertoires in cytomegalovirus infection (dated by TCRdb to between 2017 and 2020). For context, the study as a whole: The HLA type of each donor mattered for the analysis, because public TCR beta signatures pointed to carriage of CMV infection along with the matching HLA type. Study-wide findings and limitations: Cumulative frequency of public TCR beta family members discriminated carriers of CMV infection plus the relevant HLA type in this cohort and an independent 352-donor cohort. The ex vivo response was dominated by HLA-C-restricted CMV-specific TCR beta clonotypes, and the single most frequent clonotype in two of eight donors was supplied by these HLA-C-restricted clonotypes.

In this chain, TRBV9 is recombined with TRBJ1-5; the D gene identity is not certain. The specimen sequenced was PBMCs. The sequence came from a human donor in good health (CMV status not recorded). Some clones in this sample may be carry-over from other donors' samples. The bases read TGTGCCAGCAGCGTAGAGTTTGACCAGCCCCAGCATTTT. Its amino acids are CASSVEFDQPQHF. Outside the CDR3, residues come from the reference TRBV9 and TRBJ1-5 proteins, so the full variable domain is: DSGVTQTPKHLITATGQRVTLRCSPRSGDLSVYWYQQSLDQGLQFLIQYYNGEERAKGNILERFSAQQFPDLHSELNLSSLELGDSALYFCASSVEFDQPQHFGDGTRLSIL.